The 5 T cell receptor beta chains below come from one sample, sequenced in a study of blood T cell repertoires in COVID-19. TCRdb's copy holds only in-frame clones and misses some; the assay was immunoSEQ multiplex PCR. The table has approximately 200,000 clones, about 90% seen once. Sequencing was carried out using PBMCs or T cells enriched from blood (not recorded which). The receptors derive from a man between 25 and 39 years old who had recovered from COVID-19.

The V gene is TRBV7-6, the J gene TRBJ2-1; TRBD2 matches at 7 bases. V lost 5 bases to trimming and J lost 12 bases; unmatched junction nucleotides: 16. Looked up from germline, CDR1 is SGHVS and CDR2 is FNYEAQ. This CDR3 is built from 15 residues. CDR3 in amino acids: CASSPTGLNTMRQFF. In DNA, the CDR3 is TGTGCCAGCAGCCCAACGGGACTAAATACAATGAGGCAGTTCTTC. The full variable domain, its missing parts supplied by reference TRBV7-6 and TRBJ2-1, is GAGVSQSPRYKVTKRGQDVALRCDPISGHVSLYWYRQALGQGPEFLTYFNYEAQQDKSGLPNDRFSAERPEGSISTLTIQRTEQRDSAMYRCASSPTGLNTMRQFFGPGTRLTVL.

The gene calls are TRBV7-8 and TRBJ2-4; D unresolved. CDR1 and CDR2 (germline): SGHVS, FQNEAQ. V was trimmed by 1 base and J by 1 base, leaving 14 bases between them. CDR3 length: 17 amino acids. The CDR3 reads CASSLVSVGFAKNIQYF. The CDR3 DNA reads as TGTGCCAGCAGCTTAGTCTCCGTGGGCTTTGCCAAAAACATTCAGTACTTC.

The genes are TRBV12-3 or TRBV12-4 and TRBJ2-5, with 7 bases fitting TRBD2. CDR3 length: 13 residues. V lost 5 bases, J lost 4 bases, and 4 bases stayed unmatched. DNA of the CDR3: TGTGCCAGCAGTGAGACTAGCCCAGAGACCCAGTACTTC. Its protein product is CASSETSPETQYF.

The CDR3 protein is CASSMDRVGDTQYF. CDR3 nucleotides: TGTGCCAGTAGTATGGACAGGGTGGGAGATACGCAGTATTTT. This chain links TRBV19 with TRBJ2-3; 8 positions agree with TRBD1. Germline CDR1 is LNHDA and CDR2 is SQIVND (reference sequence). The length of the CDR3 is 14 residues. V was clipped by 3 bases and J by 5 bases; unmatched bases: 4.

This clone was recorded only once. CDR3 nucleotide sequence: TGCAGCGTTGATCAAGGGGGGGCGGGGGCCAACGTCCTGACTTTC. It specifies CSVDQGGAGANVLTF. The chain combines TRBV29-1 with TRBJ2-6; D may be TRBD2 (7 bases). Trimming shortened V by 3 bases and J by 4 bases, and 13 bases separated the two germline ends. The V gene's germline CDR1 is SQVTM and CDR2 ANQGSEA. The CDR3 length is 15 residues.